This T cell receptor (beta chain) was recovered during a study of low-dose radiotherapy and immunotherapy resistance in tumors. Across the study: Cohort 1 was treated with 0.5 Gy per fraction at 2-week intervals, amounting to 6.5 Gy overall. At a dose of 200 mg/m2, intravenous cyclophosphamide was given every two weeks, one day before radiation and immunotherapy.

V dropped 8 bases and J dropped 1 base, with 11 bases sitting between them. Germline assignment: CDR1 SNHLY and CDR2 FYNNEI. The CDR3 spans 13 residues. This clonotype has ten or more counts. Primers targeting TRAV and TRBV primed first-strand cDNA, covering alpha and beta chains. TCR amplification ran approximately 22 PCR cycles using constant-region and V-primer adapter primers. TCRdb itself ran the reads through MiXCR, one entry per CDR3 protein. The sample holds 95,000 to 100,000 distinct CDR3 sequences, 20% to 25% seen once. This sample's time point: after trial treatment. Described treatment: LDRT plus nivolumab, ipilimumab, low-dose cyclophosphamide and aspirin (RACIN trial).

The sequence derives from a male donor with prostate cancer. This sample comprised PBMCs, obtained after low-dose radiotherapy plus immunotherapy. This chain uses TRBV2 with TRBJ2-5, with a weak D call TRBD1 (6 bases). The CDR3 region has the DNA TGTGCCAGCCGGACAGACTCCCAAGAGACCCAGTACTTC. Its protein is CASRTDSQETQYF.